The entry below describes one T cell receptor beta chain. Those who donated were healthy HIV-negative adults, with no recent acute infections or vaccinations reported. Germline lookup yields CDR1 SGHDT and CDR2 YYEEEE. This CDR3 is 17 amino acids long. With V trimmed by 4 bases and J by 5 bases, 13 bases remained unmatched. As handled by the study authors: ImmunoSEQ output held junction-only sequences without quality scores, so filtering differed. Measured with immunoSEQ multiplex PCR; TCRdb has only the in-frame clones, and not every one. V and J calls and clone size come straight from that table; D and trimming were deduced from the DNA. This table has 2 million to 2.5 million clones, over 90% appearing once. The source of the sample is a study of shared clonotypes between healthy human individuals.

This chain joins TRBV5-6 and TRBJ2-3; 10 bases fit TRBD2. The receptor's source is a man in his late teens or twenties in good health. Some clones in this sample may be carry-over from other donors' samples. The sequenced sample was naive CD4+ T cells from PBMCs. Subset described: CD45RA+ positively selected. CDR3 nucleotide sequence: TGTGCCAGCAGCGCGCCCTTTTCTAGCGGGAGACGAGATACGCAGTATTTT. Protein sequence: CASSAPFSSGRRDTQYF.